The 24 T cell receptor beta chains below all came from one sample that was sequenced in a study of blood T cell repertoires in COVID-19. The protocol was immunoSEQ multiplex PCR, while the TCRdb copy is restricted to in-frame clones and leaves out a portion. The data show over 150,000 clones, roughly 85% seen once. Sequenced: peripheral blood. The receptors originated from a man aged 35 to 55 with acute or convalescent COVID-19.

The rearrangement links TRBV7-2 to TRBJ1-5; the match to TRBD1 covers 7 bases. Germline-derived CDR1 and CDR2 are SGHTA and FQGNSA. CDR3 length: 14 residues. The V gene end was trimmed by 4 bases and the J gene end by 3 bases; junction bases not matched to a gene: 3. The CDR3 loop reads CASSWTGVNQPQHF. DNA for the CDR3: TGTGCCAGCAGCTGGACAGGCGTCAATCAGCCCCAGCATTTT.

The chain recombines TRBV11-2 with TRBJ1-1, with D hard to call. Germline CDR1 reads SGHAT; CDR2 reads FQNNGV. V was clipped by 5 bases and J by 1 base, with 8 bases between them. This CDR3 has 13 amino acids. DNA for the CDR3: TGTGCCAGCAGCGGAGAGGGGAACACTGAAGCTTTCTTT. Protein sequence: CASSGEGNTEAFF.

This clone has a handful of counts. The chain uses TRBV7-9 and TRBJ1-6; D may be TRBD1 (5 bases). Germline CDR1 reads SEHNR; CDR2 reads FQNEAQ (reference sequence). V lost 2 bases, J lost 4 bases, and 12 bases lay in between. This CDR3 region has 16 residues. Written as DNA, the CDR3 is TGTGCCAGCAGCTTACAGGGAAATCTTTATAATTCACCCCTCCACTTT. Its translation is CASSLQGNLYNSPLHF.

This clone was picked up one time. The V and J genes are TRBV5-1 and TRBJ2-1; no definite D call. The germline V gene has CDR1 SGHRS and CDR2 YFSETQ. V lost 4 bases and J lost 8, with 19 bases in between. This CDR3 has 15 residues. The CDR3 coding sequence is TGCGCCAGCAGCCGACTGGGTGGCCATCCGGATGAGCAGTTCTTC. Translation: CASSRLGGHPDEQFF.

The chain joins TRBV7-9 to TRBJ2-1; no clear D gene. This CDR3 contains 14 residues. Trimming took 3 bases from V and 0 from J, leaving 6 bases between them. The germline V gene has CDR1 SEHNR and CDR2 FQNEAQ (reference sequence). CDR3 bases: TGTGCCAGCAGCTTGGCAGACTCCTACAATGAGCAGTTCTTC. Encoded protein: CASSLADSYNEQFF.

V and J are TRBV28 and TRBJ2-5; TRBD1 agrees at 9 bases. Germline V gene data show CDR1 as MDHEN and CDR2 as SYDVKM. Trimming at V came to 5 bases and at J to 5 bases, leaving 6 bases not matched to a gene. The CDR3 is 14 amino acids. This chain's CDR3 is CASSHNRGQETQYF. The CDR3 DNA is TGTGCCAGCAGTCACAACAGGGGGCAGGAGACCCAGTACTTC.

The chain employs TRBV5-1 and TRBJ1-1; the D is unclear. This CDR3 is 17 amino acids long. Germline V gene sequence: CDR1 SGHRS, CDR2 YFSETQ. V lost 0 bases to trimming and J lost 1 base, with 16 bases between them. The CDR3 reads CASSLGQMTTSNTEAFF. DNA for the CDR3: TGCGCCAGCAGCTTGGGGCAGATGACTACTTCGAACACTGAAGCTTTCTTT. Drawing the rest from reference TRBV5-1 and TRBJ1-1, the complete variable domain is KAGVTQTPRYLIKTRGQQVTLSCSPISGHRSVSWYQQTPGQGLQFLFEYFSETQRNKGNFPGRFSGRQFSNSRSEMNVSTLELGDSALYLCASSLGQMTTSNTEAFFGQGTRLTVV.

This rearrangement joins TRBV30 to TRBJ1-2; 8 bases match TRBD1. Looked up from germline, CDR1 is GTSNPN and CDR2 is SVGIG (reference sequence). With V trimmed by 0 bases and J by 4 bases, 7 bases remained unmatched. The CDR3 has 15 residues. In nucleotides, the CDR3 is TGTGCCTGGAGTGTAGCAGGGGGCGCGACCTATGGCTACACCTTC. Translated, it gives CAWSVAGGATYGYTF.

This chain connects TRBV6-5 to TRBJ2-2, with no clear D. Trimming cost V 3 bases and J 5 bases, with 13 bases left between them. This CDR3 contains 15 residues. Looked up from germline, CDR1 is MNHEY and CDR2 is SVGAGI. The CDR3 loop reads CASSYVSSGTGELFF. In nucleotides, the CDR3 is TGTGCCAGCAGTTATGTCTCTAGTGGGACCGGGGAGCTGTTTTTT.

V gene TRBV7-2 combines with J gene TRBJ1-4; D is possibly TRBD1 (5 bases). The CDR3 sequence is 17 residues long. Trimming removed 6 bases from V and 2 bases from J, with 19 bases in between. Germline V gene sequence: CDR1 SGHTA, CDR2 FQGNSA. In nucleotides, the CDR3 is TGTGCCAGCAGTCCAAACGGGGGTGGAGTTACTAATGAAAAACTGTTTTTT. Residues: CASSPNGGGVTNEKLFF.

The CDR3 DNA reads as TGTGCCAGCAGCACCAATCTGGACAGGGGGACAGTCGGGACCGGGGAGCTGTTTTTT. The encoded protein is CASSTNLDRGTVGTGELFF. The genes are TRBV11-3 and TRBJ2-2, with 10 bases matching TRBD1. Germline V gene lookup returns CDR1 SGHNT and CDR2 YENEEA. The CDR3 contains 19 residues. V lost 5 bases and J lost 5; bases outside the gene matches: 17.

The chain couples TRBV15 to TRBJ2-1; D unclear. The CDR3 is 15 residues long. Germline CDR1 LNHNV, CDR2 YYDKDF (reference sequence). The V end lost 4 bases, the J end lost 0 bases, and 10 bases lay between the germline ends. The CDR3 nucleotides are TGTGCCACCAGCATAGATCCGAGCTCCTACAATGAGCAGTTCTTC. It codes for CATSIDPSSYNEQFF.

The rearrangement joins TRBV2 to TRBJ2-5; D is possibly TRBD1 (5 bases). The germline V and J ends were trimmed by 4 bases and 2 bases, with 8 bases remaining between them. Germline V gene lookup returns CDR1 SNHLY and CDR2 FYNNEI. The CDR3 consists of 13 residues. In DNA, the CDR3 is TGTGCCAGCAGTGGGGGCCAACAAGAGACCCAGTACTTC. It codes for CASSGGQQETQYF.

The gene calls are TRBV5-1 and TRBJ2-3; TRBD2 agrees at 8 bases. V lost 0 bases, J lost 1 base, and 4 bases stayed unmatched. The CDR3 has 16 amino acids. Germline V gene lookup returns CDR1 SGHRS and CDR2 YFSETQ. The CDR3 sequence: CASSLAGRGGTDTQYF. The CDR3 region has the DNA TGCGCCAGCAGCTTGGCGGGGCGGGGGGGCACAGATACGCAGTATTTT. Full variable domain (rest looked up from reference TRBV5-1 and TRBJ2-3): KAGVTQTPRYLIKTRGQQVTLSCSPISGHRSVSWYQQTPGQGLQFLFEYFSETQRNKGNFPGRFSGRQFSNSRSEMNVSTLELGDSALYLCASSLAGRGGTDTQYFGPGTRLTVL.

This clone showed up just a few times. The rearrangement links TRBV27 to TRBJ2-7, with D maybe TRBD1 (5 bases). This CDR3 contains 15 residues. V lost 2 bases and J lost 0, with 11 bases in between. Germline V CDR1 and CDR2: MNHEY, SMNVEV (reference sequence). Written as DNA, the CDR3 is TGTGCCAGCAGTTTAACAGGCTACAGCTCCTACGAGCAGTACTTC. Amino acids: CASSLTGYSSYEQYF.

V gene TRBV12-3 or TRBV12-4 combines with J gene TRBJ1-2; 9 nucleotides align to TRBD1. This CDR3 region has 13 residues. V lost 6 bases, J lost 11 bases, and 10 bases stayed unmatched. The CDR3 DNA is TGTGCCAGCAGCCCCGGGACAGGGAGCTCGTACACCTTC. Translation: CASSPGTGSSYTF.

CDR3 loop: CASKWRSGRTNEKLFF. DNA for the CDR3: TGTGCCAGCAAGTGGAGGAGTGGTAGAACTAATGAAAAACTGTTTTTT. V usage is TRBV27 and J usage is TRBJ1-4; no definite D call. V was clipped by 7 bases and J by 1 base, with 16 bases between them. Per germline, CDR1 MNHEY and CDR2 SMNVEV (reference sequence). This CDR3 region has 16 residues.

The gene calls are TRBV4-2 and TRBJ2-1, with 8 bases that match TRBD2. The junction had 4 bases not matched to a gene; V was cut back by 0 bases and J by 3 bases. Germline lookup yields CDR1 LGHNA and CDR2 YNFKEQ. The CDR3 spans 16 residues. The DNA of the CDR3 is TGTGCCAGCAGCCAAGATGTCAGCGGGGGCTACAATGAGCAGTTCTTC. The encoded protein is CASSQDVSGGYNEQFF.

V and J are TRBV29-1 and TRBJ1-2, with 9 positions matching TRBD1. The CDR3 covers 13 residues. Germline V gene sequence: CDR1 SQVTM, CDR2 ANQGSEA. Unmatched junction bases numbered 10, after V lost 7 bases and J lost 7 bases. As DNA, the CDR3 is TGCAGCGCCTCACAGGGGGCGATAGGTGGCTACACCTTC. As protein: CSASQGAIGGYTF. Full variable domain (rest looked up from reference TRBV29-1 and TRBJ1-2): SAVISQKPSRDICQRGTSLTIQCQVDSQVTMMFWYRQQPGQSLTLIATANQGSEATYESGFVIDKFPISRPNLTFSTLTVSNMSPEDSSIYLCSASQGAIGGYTFGSGTRLTVV.

This sequence joins TRBV11-2 and TRBJ2-2; maybe TRBD2 (7 bases). V dropped 1 base and J dropped 3 bases, with 12 bases sitting between them. The CDR3 is made up of 16 amino acids. Germline V lookup: CDR1 SGHAT, CDR2 FQNNGV. The CDR3 bases are TGTGCCAGCAGCTTAGTCGGGCGGGGGCACACCGGGGAGCTGTTTTTT. Amino acid sequence: CASSLVGRGHTGELFF.

This clone was found a few times. The rearrangement uses TRBV7-9 and TRBJ1-1; D not certain. This CDR3 is built from 14 residues. The ends were cut back, 7 bases at V and 2 bases at J, with 14 bases in the middle. Germline CDR1 is SEHNR and CDR2 is FQNEAQ (reference sequence). DNA for the CDR3: TGTGCCAGCACCCGATCACAGATAAACACTGAAGCTTTCTTT. It codes for CASTRSQINTEAFF.

The rearrangement uses TRBV10-2 and TRBJ2-2; 9 bases fit TRBD1. The V gene's germline CDR1 is WSHSY and CDR2 SAAADI. The CDR3 is 15 amino acids. The J segment lost 4 bases and the V segment lost 5 bases, leaving 5 bases of the junction unmatched. CDR3 protein: CASSKSQGATGELFF. CDR3 nucleotides: TGCGCCAGCAGTAAATCACAGGGGGCCACCGGGGAGCTGTTTTTT.

The CDR3 protein is CANHQGAAYEQYF. The CDR3 DNA follows: TGTGCCAACCATCAGGGGGCCGCCTACGAGCAGTACTTC. The chain carries TRBV2 and TRBJ2-7, with 8 bases fitting TRBD1. Germline V gene sequence: CDR1 SNHLY, CDR2 FYNNEI. J gave up 2 bases and V 10 bases, and 7 bases lay outside the gene matches. The CDR3 has 13 residues.

This sequence joins TRBV7-3 and TRBJ2-4, with 8 bases identical to TRBD1. V lost 5 bases and J lost 4; bases outside the gene matches: 4. Germline V gene lookup returns CDR1 SGHTA and CDR2 FQGTGA. CDR3 size: 14 residues. This CDR3 reads CASSPGGSKNIQYF. As DNA, the CDR3 is TGTGCCAGCAGCCCAGGGGGCTCAAAAAACATTCAGTACTTC.